Following are 29 T cell receptor beta chains from one sample sequenced in a study of T-cell reconstitution after alpha-beta-depleted transplantation in children. Researchers prepared the TCRbeta library using unique molecular identifiers, the study reports. In TCRdb, the PCR reads were re-called with MiXCR into one record per CDR3 protein. This sample yields hundreds of thousands of distinct CDR3 sequences, of which roughly 9.5% are seen a single time; 10% belongs to the top ten. The source material was PBMCs from the stem cell graft donor, sampled from the stem cell graft. The receptors derive from a human donor who donated a stem cell graft to a child with SCID.

This sequence joins TRBV7-6 and TRBJ2-1; 9 bases match TRBD2. The CDR3 totals 16 residues. Unmatched junction bases numbered 9, after V lost 1 base and J lost 8 bases. Germline lookup yields CDR1 SGHVS and CDR2 FNYEAQ. The CDR3 sequence is CASSLVGTSTGHEQFF. Here the CDR3 DNA reads TGTGCCAGCAGCTTAGTAGGGACTAGCACCGGACATGAGCAGTTCTTC.

This clonotype was detected only a few times. V is TRBV6-2 or TRBV6-3 and J is TRBJ2-7, with a tentative D call TRBD1 (5 bases). V was clipped by 6 bases and J by 0 bases, with 12 bases between them. CDR3 size: 14 residues. Germline V gene data show CDR1 as MNHEY and CDR2 as SVGEGT. The CDR3 DNA is TGTGCCAGCAGACCCAGACAGAGCTCCTACGAGCAGTACTTC. Amino acid sequence: CASRPRQSSYEQYF.

Note on this clonotype: One base away lies a much larger clone, so this may be a sequencing read error. The chain couples TRBV2 to TRBJ2-7, with 7 bases that match TRBD1. From germline, CDR1 is SNHLY and CDR2 FYNNEI. CDR3 length: 12 residues. After removal of 9 bases from V and 0 bases from J, the junction contained 2 bases not matched to a gene. The chain's CDR3 is CASWDSSYEQYF. In DNA form, the CDR3 reads TGTGCCAGTTGGGACAGCTCCTACGAGCAGTACTTC.

This clonotype was counted a few times. The V gene is TRBV7-9, the J gene TRBJ2-3; D might be TRBD1 (5 bases). This CDR3 region has 14 residues. CDR1 and CDR2 (germline): SEHNR, FQNEAQ (reference sequence). Trimming removed 7 bases from V and 0 bases from J, with 11 bases in between. The CDR3 region has the DNA TGTGCCAGCACCACTCAGGGTAGCACAGATACGCAGTATTTT. Translating it yields CASTTQGSTDTQYF.

The sample holds a few counts of this clonotype. The genes are TRBV6-1 and TRBJ2-5, with D perhaps TRBD2 (6 bases). CDR1 and CDR2 (germline): MNHNS, SASEGT. The CDR3 has 15 residues. Trimming removed 7 bases at V and 1 base at J, with 16 bases between. The CDR3 sequence: CASKATLGGQETQYF. The CDR3, as DNA: TGTGCCAGCAAGGCGACCCTCGGGGGCCAAGAGACCCAGTACTTC.

This clonotype was found many times. V and J are TRBV3-1 and TRBJ2-7, with 7 bases matching TRBD1. Germline V gene lookup returns CDR1 LGHDT and CDR2 YNNKEL (reference sequence). Trimming at V came to 3 bases and at J to 4 bases, leaving 3 bases not matched to a gene. CDR3 length equals 13 residues. CDR3 bases: TGTGCCAGCAGCCAGGGGACAGTTTACGAGCAGTACTTC. This codes for CASSQGTVYEQYF.

The sample holds a few counts of this clonotype. The gene calls are TRBV12-3 or TRBV12-4 and TRBJ1-2; D not certain. This CDR3 region has 12 residues. V was pared by 2 bases and J by 8 bases, with 9 bases between. DNA for the CDR3: TGTGCCAGCAGTTTATGGGTTGGAGGCTACACCTTC. It translates to CASSLWVGGYTF.

This chain joins TRBV6-1 and TRBJ2-3; 7 bases align to TRBD1. This CDR3 is built from 16 residues. Germline trimming cut 5 bases from V and 0 bases from J; bases unmatched to any gene: 8. Germline V gives CDR1 MNHNS, CDR2 SASEGT. DNA of the CDR3: TGTGCCAGCAGTCAATGGACAGGATCTAGCACAGATACGCAGTATTTT. This codes for CASSQWTGSSTDTQYF.

The chain joins TRBV5-6 to TRBJ2-2; TRBD1 agrees at 9 bases. V dropped 4 bases and J dropped 6; count of bases not matched to a gene: 10. Germline CDR1 reads SGHDT; CDR2 reads YYEEEE. The CDR3 spans 16 residues. The DNA of the CDR3 is TGTGCCAGCAGCCTATCACAGGGGGCGCTTGCCGGGGAGCTGTTTTTT. This encodes CASSLSQGALAGELFF.

This clonotype was counted ten times or more. The chain is built from TRBV2 and TRBJ2-7; D unclear. The V gene's germline CDR1 is SNHLY and CDR2 FYNNEI. The CDR3 is made up of 11 amino acids. V gave up 5 bases and J gave up 5 bases, with 7 bases separating them. The CDR3 DNA follows: TGTGCCAGCAGTTTTTCCGACGAGCAGTACTTC. As protein: CASSFSDEQYF.

This clonotype was found a few times. The CDR3 is CASSQTNRDPREDTQYF. CDR3 in DNA: TGCGCCAGCAGCCAAACGAACCGGGACCCAAGGGAAGATACGCAGTATTTT. The chain combines TRBV4-1 with TRBJ2-3; D assignment may be TRBD1 or TRBD2 (5 bases each). Per the germline V gene, CDR1 is MGHRA and CDR2 is YSYEKL. Trimming removed 2 bases at V and 5 bases at J, with 20 bases between. The CDR3 has 17 amino acids.

The V call is TRBV12-3 or TRBV12-4, the J call TRBJ2-1; D unresolved. V was trimmed by 7 bases and J by 9 bases, leaving 10 bases between them. The CDR3 spans 11 residues. The CDR3 nucleotides read TGTGCCAGCATGGGATACGGTGAGCAGTTCTTC. This codes for CASMGYGEQFF.

There are many counts of this clonotype. The chain employs TRBV5-1 and TRBJ2-7; D is uncertain. Germline CDR1 reads SGHRS; CDR2 reads YFSETQ. Trimming removed 1 base from V and 0 bases from J, with 8 bases in between. The length of the CDR3 is 14 residues. DNA for the CDR3: TGCGCCAGCAGCTTGAAACAGACCTCCTACGAGCAGTACTTC. Residues: CASSLKQTSYEQYF.

This clonotype was counted between two and nine times. The rearrangement links TRBV5-1 to TRBJ2-7, with D hard to call. The V gene lost 2 bases and the J gene lost 9 bases, with 18 bases spanning the gap. Per germline, CDR1 SGHRS and CDR2 YFSETQ. CDR3 size: 14 residues. Written as DNA, the CDR3 is TGCGCCAGCAGCTTATCAGGCCCAGAGGAGTGGCAGTACTTC. Translated: CASSLSGPEEWQYF.

This clonotype was observed a handful of times. The V gene is TRBV20-1, the J gene TRBJ2-4; possibly TRBD2 for D (5 bases). CDR3 length equals 13 residues. V dropped 3 bases and J dropped 5 bases, with 11 bases sitting between them. Germline CDR1 is DFQATT and CDR2 is SNEGSKA (reference sequence). Written as DNA, the CDR3 is TGCAGTGCTAGGCCGGGGTCACAAAACATTCAGTACTTC. Amino acid sequence: CSARPGSQNIQYF.

The rearrangement uses TRBV6-5 and TRBJ1-5, with TRBD1 identical over 7 bases. V gave up 3 bases and J gave up 4 bases; unmatched junction bases: 6. CDR1 is MNHEY, CDR2 SVGAGI, per germline. The CDR3 extends over 15 amino acids. The CDR3 loop reads CASSYGDSRNQPQHF. The CDR3 nucleotides read TGTGCCAGCAGTTATGGGGACAGCAGAAATCAGCCCCAGCATTTT.

This clonotype has more than one count but fewer than ten. V and J are TRBV27 and TRBJ2-3; perhaps D is TRBD1 or TRBD2 (5 bases each). Trimming stripped 2 bases from V and 5 bases from J, with 8 bases between. The CDR3 is 13 residues long. Per the germline V gene, CDR1 is MNHEY and CDR2 is SMNVEV (reference sequence). The CDR3 here is CASSLGGLDTQYF. Here the CDR3 DNA reads TGTGCCAGCAGTTTAGGGGGATTAGATACGCAGTATTTT.

This clonotype appeared a few times. The chain has TRBV7-9 and TRBJ2-7; 7 positions agree with TRBD1. After removal of 3 bases from V and 2 bases from J, the junction contained 7 bases not matched to a gene. The CDR3 length is 15 residues. Germline CDR1 and CDR2: SEHNR and FQNEAQ (reference sequence). CDR3 nucleotides: TGTGCCAGCAGCTTCCGGACAGGTCCAGCCTACGAGCAGTACTTC. This gives the protein CASSFRTGPAYEQYF. The whole variable domain, filled in from reference TRBV7-9 and TRBJ2-7, reads DTGVSQNPRHKITKRGQNVTFRCDPISEHNRLYWYRQTLGQGPEFLTYFQNEAQLEKSRLLSDRFSAERPKGSFSTLEIQRTEQGDSAMYLCASSFRTGPAYEQYFGPGTRLTVT.

This clonotype was seen many times. The chain recombines TRBV10-1 with TRBJ2-7; TRBD2 is a possible D gene (5 bases). Germline V gene lookup returns CDR1 WNHNN and CDR2 SYGVQD (reference sequence). Trimming took 1 base from V and 4 from J, leaving 8 bases between them. This CDR3 has 13 amino acids. CDR3 DNA: TGCGCCAGCAGTGAGTTACGGGGATACGAGCAGTACTTC. This codes for CASSELRGYEQYF.

The chain combines TRBV5-1 with TRBJ2-5; D not certain. Germline V gene data show CDR1 as SGHRS and CDR2 as YFSETQ. V gave up 0 bases and J gave up 0 bases, with 6 bases separating them. The CDR3 extends over 14 amino acids. CDR3 region: CASSLAGNQETQYF. CDR3 in DNA: TGCGCCAGCAGCTTGGCTGGAAACCAAGAGACCCAGTACTTC.

The rearrangement uses TRBV7-7 and TRBJ2-2; the match to TRBD1 covers 10 bases. V gave up 5 bases and J gave up 6 bases; unmatched junction bases: 6. The germline V gene encodes CDR1 SSHAT and CDR2 FNYEAQ (reference sequence). The CDR3 runs 15 residues. The CDR3 loop reads CASSPVGQGPGELFF. The CDR3 nucleotides are TGTGCCAGCAGCCCAGTGGGACAGGGGCCCGGGGAGCTGTTTTTT.

The chain combines TRBV29-1 with TRBJ1-1; 7 nucleotides align to TRBD1. This CDR3 has 13 residues. V trimming: 7 bases; J trimming: 1 base; junction bases outside the gene matches: 6. Germline V CDR1 and CDR2: SQVTM, ANQGSEA. CDR3 region: CSAQGGPNTEAFF. CDR3 nucleotides: TGCAGCGCCCAAGGGGGCCCGAACACTGAAGCTTTCTTT.

The chain couples TRBV5-1 to TRBJ1-2, with 12 bases that match TRBD1. This CDR3 is built from 16 residues. CDR1 SGHRS and CDR2 YFSETQ come from the germline V gene. Trimming at V came to 4 bases and at J to 7 bases, leaving 11 bases not matched to a gene. CDR3: CASSLVPGQGAGGYTF. CDR3 nucleotides: TGCGCCAGCAGCCTAGTCCCGGGACAGGGGGCCGGTGGCTACACCTTC.

This chain uses TRBV5-1 with TRBJ2-7; D may correspond to TRBD1 or TRBD2 (5 bases each). Germline CDR1 SGHRS, CDR2 YFSETQ. The V and J ends lost 3 bases and 0 bases respectively, with 13 bases between them. This CDR3 is 15 amino acids long. CDR3 DNA sequence: TGCGCCAGCAGCTCCCGGGGCACTCTCTCCTACGAGCAGTACTTC. Translation gives CASSSRGTLSYEQYF.

For the CDR3, the DNA is TGTGCCAGCAGCCCAACTAGCCCGATTGGGACCCAGTACTTC. The encoded protein is CASSPTSPIGTQYF. The V and J genes are TRBV11-2 and TRBJ2-5; a weak D match, TRBD2 (6 bases). V lost 5 bases and J lost 7, with 17 bases in between. CDR1 is SGHAT and CDR2 is FQNNGV in the germline V gene. CDR3 length equals 14 residues.

This clonotype appeared a few times. The rearrangement uses TRBV11-3 and TRBJ1-3; D is undetermined. Germline V CDR1 and CDR2: SGHNT, YENEEA. The V gene lost 2 bases and the J gene lost 0 bases, with 8 bases spanning the gap. This CDR3 contains 15 residues. The CDR3 sequence is CASSLRVVSGNTIYF. CDR3 nucleotides: TGTGCCAGCAGCTTAAGAGTTGTCTCTGGAAACACCATATATTTT.

The J gene is TRBJ2-5, the V gene TRBV12-3 or TRBV12-4; weak D call: TRBD1 (5 bases). V lost 4 bases to trimming and J lost 4 bases, with 13 bases between them. The CDR3 runs 14 residues. As DNA, the CDR3 is TGTGCCAGCAGTTCAAGACAGTCTAGAGAGACCCAGTACTTC. This encodes CASSSRQSRETQYF.

V and J are TRBV14 and TRBJ1-6; weak D call: TRBD1 (6 bases). The germline V gene has CDR1 SGHDN and CDR2 FVKESK. The CDR3 consists of 17 residues. Trimming stripped 3 bases from V and 0 bases from J, with 12 bases between. The CDR3 here is CASSQRTESSYNSPLHF. DNA for the CDR3: TGTGCCAGCAGCCAGAGGACAGAGAGCTCCTATAATTCACCCCTCCACTTT.

This clonotype was seen a few times. This chain joins TRBV20-1 and TRBJ2-1; 8 bases are a match to TRBD1. Germline-derived CDR1 and CDR2 are DFQATT and SNEGSKA (reference sequence). With V trimmed by 6 bases and J by 5 bases, 12 bases remained unmatched. CDR3 size: 15 residues. The CDR3 sequence: CSAIDGDRTNNEQFF. For the CDR3, the DNA is TGCAGTGCGATTGACGGGGACAGGACCAACAATGAGCAGTTCTTC.